Below, 28 T cell receptor beta chains from the same sample are listed, as sequenced in a study of cytotoxic CD8 clonotypes in ibrutinib-treated CLL. Some clones are missing from TCRdb's copy, which holds only in-frame ones; the method was immunoSEQ multiplex PCR. Counted here are hundreds of thousands of clones, around 70% occurring once; the ten biggest clones make up over 15%. This sample comprised PBMCs, obtained after 24 months of ibrutinib treatment. The receptors here all came from a human donor with chronic lymphocytic leukemia.

This clone appeared a single time. J is TRBJ1-1 and V is TRBV6-5; maybe TRBD1 (6 bases). Trimming left V 7 bases short and J 1 base short, with 10 bases between. The CDR3 covers 13 residues. Germline CDR1 MNHEY, CDR2 SVGAGI. The CDR3 sequence: CASKGRGNTEAFF. CDR3 nucleotides: TGTGCCAGCAAGGGCAGGGGGAACACTGAAGCTTTCTTT.

The chain has TRBV6-5 and TRBJ2-7; no firm D call. V lost 0 bases and J lost 3, with 6 bases in between. CDR3 size: 13 residues. Germline lookup yields CDR1 MNHEY and CDR2 SVGAGI. CDR3 protein: CASSYSWGYEQYF. Here the CDR3 DNA reads TGTGCCAGCAGTTACTCATGGGGCTACGAGCAGTACTTC.

V is TRBV4-3 and J is TRBJ2-1; 12 positions agree with TRBD2. Germline V gene sequence: CDR1 LGHNA, CDR2 YSLEER. CDR3 length: 19 residues. V was pared by 6 bases and J by 3 bases, with 15 bases of the junction left unmatched. CDR3 nucleotide sequence: TGCGCCAGCAGAGCCCTAGCGGGAGGGCCGTATCTTGACTACAATGAGCAGTTCTTC. This translates into CASRALAGGPYLDYNEQFF.

This clone is a singleton in its sample. This chain uses TRBV5-8 with TRBJ2-1, with D unresolved. Germline-derived CDR1 and CDR2 are SGHTS and YDEGEE. CDR3 length: 13 residues. V was pared by 1 base and J by 8 bases, with 10 bases between. CDR3 in amino acids: CASSLSWKYEQFF. CDR3 DNA: TGTGCCAGCAGCTTGTCCTGGAAATATGAGCAGTTCTTC.

This chain connects TRBV29-1 to TRBJ1-2; D gene unclear. This CDR3 comprises 11 residues. With 3 bases removed from V and 4 bases from J, the gap between germline ends came to 6 bases. The germline gives CDR1 SQVTM, CDR2 ANQGSEA. The CDR3 is CSVDTSYGYTF. The CDR3 nucleotides read TGCAGCGTTGATACTAGCTATGGCTACACCTTC.

The genes are TRBV2 and TRBJ2-1; unclear D gene. CDR3 length: 13 amino acids. Germline V lookup: CDR1 SNHLY, CDR2 FYNNEI. The ends were cut back, 6 bases at V and 5 bases at J, with 11 bases in the middle. DNA for the CDR3: TGTGCCAGCAGCCTCCCATCACACAATGAGCAGTTCTTC. This gives the protein CASSLPSHNEQFF.

The chain links TRBV28 to TRBJ2-1, with TRBD1 matching over 8 bases. This CDR3 contains 15 residues. Germline CDR1 and CDR2: MDHEN and SYDVKM. V was clipped by 3 bases and J by 8 bases; unmatched bases: 9. The CDR3 spells CASSLPQGAGDEQFF. The CDR3 nucleotides read TGTGCCAGCAGTTTGCCGCAGGGGGCTGGAGATGAGCAGTTCTTC.

The chain uses TRBV19 and TRBJ2-5; 7 nucleotides align to TRBD1. With V trimmed by 8 bases and J by 4 bases, 13 bases remained unmatched. Germline assignment: CDR1 LNHDA and CDR2 SQIVND (reference sequence). The CDR3 runs 15 residues. The chain's CDR3 is CASRTRDRASETQYF. CDR3 bases: TGTGCCAGTCGTACCCGGGACAGAGCCTCAGAGACCCAGTACTTC. The full variable domain, with the rest looked up from reference TRBV19 and TRBJ2-5, is DGGITQSPKYLFRKEGQNVTLSCEQNLNHDAMYWYRQDPGQGLRLIYYSQIVNDFQKGDIAEGYSVSREKKESFPLTVTSAQKNPTAFYLCASRTRDRASETQYFGPGTRLLVL.

The rearrangement links TRBV6-5 to TRBJ2-3; 8 bases align to TRBD2. Germline V gene sequence: CDR1 MNHEY, CDR2 SVGAGI. The CDR3 length is 14 residues. V was clipped by 6 bases and J by 0 bases; unmatched bases: 2. CDR3: CASSGLASTDTQYF. In DNA, the CDR3 is TGTGCCAGCAGCGGACTAGCTAGCACAGATACGCAGTATTTT.

The chain is built from TRBV14 and TRBJ2-5, with D hard to call. The DNA end is more similar to TRBJ2-7, so the J call may be wrong. CDR1 and CDR2 from the germline V gene are SGHDN and FVKESK. There are 14 residues in the CDR3. CDR3 amino acids: CASSQDSGWNEQYF. The CDR3 region has the DNA TGTGCCAGCAGCCAAGACTCGGGTTGGAACGAGCAGTACTTC.

The chain carries TRBV28 and TRBJ2-1; D call uncertain. This CDR3 has 15 amino acids. The V end was cut by 6 bases, the J end by 5 bases, with 17 bases between. Germline V gene sequence: CDR1 MDHEN, CDR2 SYDVKM. CDR3 DNA: TGTGCCAGCAGCCGGCTAGTTAGATGGGACAATGAGCAGTTCTTC. It codes for CASSRLVRWDNEQFF. Full variable domain (remainder filled in from reference TRBV28 and TRBJ2-1): DVKVTQSSRYLVKRTGEKVFLECVQDMDHENMFWYRQDPGLGLRLIYFSYDVKMKEKGDIPEGYSVSREKKERFSLILESASTNQTSMYLCASSRLVRWDNEQFFGPGTRLTVL.

The chain couples TRBV4-2 to TRBJ2-2, with D uncertain. V was shortened by 1 base and J by 4 bases, with 13 bases between the two germline ends. The CDR3 consists of 16 residues. Germline V gives CDR1 LGHNA, CDR2 YNFKEQ. The CDR3 is CASSQGLGSGTGELFF. The CDR3 DNA reads as TGTGCCAGCAGCCAAGGCCTCGGGTCGGGCACCGGGGAGCTGTTTTTT.

This clone was observed a few times. V and J are TRBV20-1 and TRBJ2-3; D gene ambiguous. In germline, CDR1 is DFQATT, CDR2 SNEGSKA (reference sequence). V was clipped by 8 bases and J by 0 bases, with 6 bases between them. The CDR3 extends over 11 amino acids. The CDR3 DNA sequence: TGCAGTACTGATAGCACAGATACGCAGTATTTT. Translating gives CSTDSTDTQYF.

The chain carries TRBV6-6 and TRBJ1-1; D remains ambiguous. CDR3 length equals 13 residues. V gave up 1 base and J gave up 4 bases, with 7 bases separating them. Looked up from germline, CDR1 is MNHNY and CDR2 is SVGAGI (reference sequence). CDR3 DNA sequence: TGTGCCAGCAGTTACTTGGTGGGCACTGAAGCTTTCTTT. Its protein product is CASSYLVGTEAFF.

The chain is built from TRBV6-5 and TRBJ2-4; D call uncertain. The CDR3 extends over 14 amino acids. Germline loops: CDR1 MNHEY, CDR2 SVGAGI. V was cut by 4 bases and J by 8 bases, with 15 bases left in between. The CDR3 bases are TGTGCCAGCAGTTTGTCCATCAACGGAGACATTCAGTACTTC. Its protein is CASSLSINGDIQYF.

The chain employs TRBV5-6 and TRBJ1-1; D gene ambiguous. The germline CDR1 and CDR2 sequences are SGHDT and YYEEEE. Deletions cut 3 bases from V and 0 bases from J, with 9 bases between. This CDR3 has 14 residues. The CDR3 DNA sequence: TGTGCCAGCAGCTGGAGGACGGTGAACACTGAAGCTTTCTTT. Translating it yields CASSWRTVNTEAFF.

This chain connects TRBV19 to TRBJ2-2, with D perhaps given as TRBD1 or TRBD2 (5 bases each). The germline V gene has CDR1 LNHDA and CDR2 SQIVND (reference sequence). The CDR3 covers 18 residues. The V end lost 2 bases, the J end lost 0 bases, and 16 bases lay between the germline ends. The CDR3 loop reads CASSIQGSWGPNTGELFF. In DNA form, the CDR3 reads TGTGCCAGTAGTATACAAGGATCGTGGGGACCGAACACCGGGGAGCTGTTTTTT.

The chain has TRBV5-1 and TRBJ2-1, with D maybe TRBD2 (5 bases). The CDR3 has 12 residues. Per germline, CDR1 SGHRS and CDR2 YFSETQ. Trimming cost V 4 bases and J 10 bases, with 12 bases left between them. Written as DNA, the CDR3 is TGCGCCAGCAGCAGGTGGGGAGAAGAGCAGTTCTTC. Translation gives CASSRWGEEQFF.

The gene calls are TRBV6-4 and TRBJ2-1; D ambiguous. Germline V gene data show CDR1 as MRHNA and CDR2 as SNTAGT. Trimming pared 0 bases from V and 7 bases from J, leaving 7 bases between. This CDR3 spans 13 amino acids. This chain's CDR3 is CASSDSTENEQFF. The CDR3 region has the DNA TGTGCCAGCAGTGACTCGACGGAAAATGAGCAGTTCTTC.

This clone occurred a few times. CDR3 DNA sequence: TGTGCCACCGGCCAGGGGTTGAACACTGAAGCTTTCTTT. Translating it yields CATGQGLNTEAFF. The rearrangement links TRBV25-1 to TRBJ1-1; TRBD1 is a possible D gene (6 bases). CDR1 is MGHDK and CDR2 is SYGVNS in the germline V gene. The germline V and J ends were trimmed by 10 bases and 0 bases, with 12 bases remaining between them. The CDR3 covers 13 residues.

The CDR3 region is CATSKGQGAANEQFF. CDR3 sequence (DNA): TGTGCCACCAGCAAGGGACAGGGGGCTGCAAATGAGCAGTTCTTC. The chain combines TRBV15 with TRBJ2-1; 12 positions match TRBD1. The CDR3 consists of 15 residues. Germline values: CDR1 LNHNV, CDR2 YYDKDF (reference sequence). After removal of 4 bases from V and 7 bases from J, the junction contained 5 bases not matched to a gene.

V and J are TRBV9 and TRBJ1-1, with unresolved D. V was cut by 4 bases and J by 5 bases, with 12 bases left in between. Germline V gene sequence: CDR1 SGDLS, CDR2 YYNGEE. The CDR3 has 13 amino acids. The CDR3 sequence is CASSTHSETEAFF. In nucleotides, the CDR3 is TGTGCCAGCAGCACCCACTCTGAAACTGAAGCTTTCTTT.

A remark on this clone: The sample holds other DNA sequences that translate to the same CDR3. The chain couples TRBV6-5 to TRBJ1-1; D not resolved. Trimming pared 2 bases from V and 2 bases from J, leaving 9 bases between. The CDR3 loop spans 14 amino acids. Germline CDR1 reads MNHEY; CDR2 reads SVGAGI. The CDR3 region is CASSYGVVNTEAFF. The CDR3 DNA is TGTGCCAGCAGTTACGGGGTAGTTAACACTGAAGCTTTCTTT.

The chain couples TRBV7-9 to TRBJ2-2, with unresolved D. CDR3 length: 13 residues. Trimming left V 5 bases short and J 3 bases short, with 7 bases between. Germline V gene data show CDR1 as SEHNR and CDR2 as FQNEAQ (reference sequence). CDR3 protein: CASSLRYTGELFF. For the CDR3, the DNA is TGTGCCAGCAGCCTTAGGTACACCGGGGAGCTGTTTTTT.

This chain links TRBV9 with TRBJ1-2; perhaps TRBD1 as D (6 bases). Germline CDR1 is SGDLS and CDR2 is YYNGEE. The CDR3 spans 12 residues. Trimming shortened V by 6 bases and J by 5 bases, and 11 bases separated the two germline ends. Written as DNA, the CDR3 is TGTGCCAGCACGGACAGACCATATGGCTACACCTTC. It specifies CASTDRPYGYTF.

This clone was picked up a small number of times. V and J are TRBV4-1 and TRBJ2-5; 8 positions agree with TRBD2. The CDR3 consists of 17 residues. V shed 0 bases, J shed 4 bases, and the junction held 10 bases outside the gene matches. The germline CDR1 and CDR2 sequences are MGHRA and YSYEKL. The CDR3 here is CASSQEDSGSTAETQYF. The CDR3 DNA follows: TGCGCCAGCAGCCAAGAAGACAGCGGGAGTACGGCAGAGACCCAGTACTTC.

The genes are TRBV7-2 and TRBJ2-5, with TRBD1 identical over 9 bases. The CDR3 length is 15 residues. With V trimmed by 5 bases and J by 5 bases, 9 bases remained unmatched. Germline V gene data show CDR1 as SGHTA and CDR2 as FQGNSA. The CDR3 DNA reads as TGTGCCAGCAGCCCGTCCGGGACAGGGACGGAGACCCAGTACTTC. Translating gives CASSPSGTGTETQYF.

This clone was observed a few times. The V and J genes are TRBV7-3 and TRBJ2-7; TRBD2 agrees at 11 bases. Germline V lookup: CDR1 SGHTA, CDR2 FQGTGA. With V trimmed by 1 base and J by 5 bases, 4 bases remained unmatched. The CDR3 totals 15 residues. This CDR3 is CASSLRTSGLNEQYF. CDR3 DNA sequence: TGTGCCAGCAGCTTAAGGACTAGCGGGCTGAACGAGCAGTACTTC.